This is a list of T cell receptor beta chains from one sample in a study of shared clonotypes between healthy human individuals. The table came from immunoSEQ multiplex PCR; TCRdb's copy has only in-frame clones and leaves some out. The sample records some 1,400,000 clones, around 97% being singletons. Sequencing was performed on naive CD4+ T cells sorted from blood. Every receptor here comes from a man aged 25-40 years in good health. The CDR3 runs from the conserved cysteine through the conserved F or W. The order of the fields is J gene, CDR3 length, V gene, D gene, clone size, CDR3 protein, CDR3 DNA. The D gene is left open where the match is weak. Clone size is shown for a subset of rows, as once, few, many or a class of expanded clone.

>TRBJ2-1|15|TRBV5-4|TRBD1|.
CASSSRDRKYNEQFF
TGTGCCAGCAGCTCCCGGGACAGGAAATACAATGAGCAGTTCTTC
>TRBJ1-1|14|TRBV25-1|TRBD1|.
CASSLQGENTEAFF
TGTGCCAGCAGTCTACAGGGGGAGAACACTGAAGCTTTCTTT
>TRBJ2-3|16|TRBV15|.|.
CATSNLIRRVPDTQYF
TGTGCCACCAGCAATCTCATCCGCAGGGTACCAGATACGCAGTATTTT
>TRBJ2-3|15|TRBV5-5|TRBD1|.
CASSLVTGGTDTQYF
TGTGCCAGCAGTCTTGTCACAGGGGGCACAGATACGCAGTATTTT
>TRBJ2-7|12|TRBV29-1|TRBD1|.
CSVGQGSNEQYF
TGCAGCGTTGGACAGGGGTCCAACGAGCAGTACTTC
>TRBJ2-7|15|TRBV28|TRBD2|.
CASNIAGVGSYEQYF
TGTGCCAGCAACATAGCGGGAGTAGGTTCCTACGAGCAGTACTTC
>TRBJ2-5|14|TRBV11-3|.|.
CASGLPTGRETQYF
TGTGCCAGCGGTTTGCCGACAGGCCGGGAGACCCAGTACTTC
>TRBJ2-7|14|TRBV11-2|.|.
CASSRDSPTYEQYF
TGTGCCAGCAGCCGAGACAGCCCTACCTACGAGCAGTACTTC
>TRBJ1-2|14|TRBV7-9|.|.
CASTSGTGGYGYTF
TGTGCCAGCACGTCCGGGACGGGAGGTTATGGCTACACCTTC
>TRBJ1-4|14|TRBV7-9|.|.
CASSPGTNNEKLFF
TGTGCCAGCAGCCCCGGGACAAATAATGAAAAACTGTTTTTT
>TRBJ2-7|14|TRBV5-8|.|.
CASSLAPTTYEQYF
TGTGCCAGCAGCTTGGCCCCTACCACCTACGAGCAGTACTTC
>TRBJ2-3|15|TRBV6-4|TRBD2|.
CASSDASGPTDTQYF
TGTGCCAGCAGTGATGCTAGCGGACCCACAGATACGCAGTATTTT
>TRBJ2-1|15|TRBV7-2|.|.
CASSPQGPPYNEQFF
TGTGCCAGCAGCCCACAGGGTCCCCCCTACAATGAGCAGTTCTTC
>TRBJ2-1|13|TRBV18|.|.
CASSPKIGDEQFF
TGTGCCAGCTCACCTAAGATAGGAGACGAGCAGTTCTTC
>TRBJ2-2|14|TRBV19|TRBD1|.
CASSIGQGAGELFF
TGTGCCAGTAGTATAGGCCAGGGGGCCGGGGAGCTGTTTTTT
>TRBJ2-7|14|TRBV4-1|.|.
CASSQVPRSYEQYF
TGCGCCAGCAGCCAAGTCCCGAGAAGCTACGAGCAGTACTTC
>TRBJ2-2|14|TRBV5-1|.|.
CASSLGRTTGELFF
TGCGCCAGCAGCTTGGGGAGAACTACCGGGGAGCTGTTTTTT
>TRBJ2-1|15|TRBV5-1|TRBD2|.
CASSAGLAGVDEQFF
TGCGCCAGCAGCGCGGGACTAGCGGGAGTGGATGAGCAGTTCTTC
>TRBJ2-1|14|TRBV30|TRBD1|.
CACPRGQSYNEQFF
TGTGCCTGTCCCCGGGGACAGTCCTACAATGAGCAGTTCTTC
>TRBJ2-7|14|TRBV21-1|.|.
CASSKGGQIYEQYF
TGTGCCAGCAGCAAAGGAGGACAGATCTACGAGCAGTACTTC
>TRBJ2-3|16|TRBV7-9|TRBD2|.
CASSLGLAGDSDTQYF
TGTGCCAGCAGCTTAGGCCTAGCGGGAGATTCCGATACGCAGTATTTT
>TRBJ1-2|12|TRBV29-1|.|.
CSVELGGYGYTF
TGCAGCGTTGAACTAGGGGGCTATGGCTACACCTTC
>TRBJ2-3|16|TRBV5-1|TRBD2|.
CASSLGAGGTTDTQYF
TGCGCCAGCAGCTTGGGAGCGGGAGGGACCACAGATACGCAGTATTTT
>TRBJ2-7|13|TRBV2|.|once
CADSGSNSYEQYF
TGTGCCGATTCCGGCAGCAACTCCTACGAGCAGTACTTC
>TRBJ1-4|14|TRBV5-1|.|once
CASGNKGPNEKLFF
TGCGCCAGTGGGAACAAGGGTCCCAATGAAAAACTGTTTTTT
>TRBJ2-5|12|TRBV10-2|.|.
CASSVAQETQYF
TGCGCCAGCAGTGTCGCTCAAGAGACCCAGTACTTC
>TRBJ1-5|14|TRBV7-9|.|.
CASSLQGSNQPQHF
TGTGCCAGCAGCTTACAGGGAAGCAATCAGCCCCAGCATTTT
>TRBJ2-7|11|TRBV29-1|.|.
CSAQRGYEQYF
TGCAGCGCCCAAAGGGGTTACGAGCAGTACTTC
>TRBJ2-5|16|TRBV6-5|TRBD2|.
CASSYTPSGGRETQYF
TGTGCCAGCAGTTACACCCCTTCGGGGGGTAGGGAGACCCAGTACTTC
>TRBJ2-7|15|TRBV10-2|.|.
CASSGSASGSSEQYF
TGCGCCAGCAGTGGATCAGCCTCGGGCAGCTCCGAGCAGTACTTC
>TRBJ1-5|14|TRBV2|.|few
CASATGNSNQPQHF
TGTGCCTCAGCAACCGGGAATAGCAATCAGCCCCAGCATTTT
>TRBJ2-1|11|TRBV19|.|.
CASSIDFEQFF
TGTGCCAGTAGTATAGATTTTGAGCAGTTCTTC
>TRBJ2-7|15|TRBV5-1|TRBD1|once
CASSHRDRATYEQYF
TGCGCCAGCAGCCATCGGGACAGGGCAACCTACGAGCAGTACTTC
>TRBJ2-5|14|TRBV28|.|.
CASSQRPNQETQYF
TGTGCCAGCAGTCAACGGCCTAACCAAGAGACCCAGTACTTC
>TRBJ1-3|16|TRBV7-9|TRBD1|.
CASSFKTGAGGNTIYF
TGTGCCAGCAGCTTCAAGACAGGGGCTGGTGGAAACACCATATATTTT
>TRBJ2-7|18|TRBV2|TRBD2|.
CASTPTTSGRALAYEQYF
TGTGCCAGCACCCCCACGACTAGCGGGAGGGCCCTAGCCTACGAGCAGTACTTC
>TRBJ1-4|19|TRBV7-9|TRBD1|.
CASSLAPPGQGGPNEKLFF
TGTGCCAGCAGCTTAGCACCTCCGGGACAGGGTGGACCTAATGAAAAACTGTTTTTT
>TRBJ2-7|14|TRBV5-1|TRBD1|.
CASSPGTGVYEQYF
TGCGCCAGCAGTCCCGGGACAGGGGTTTACGAGCAGTACTTC
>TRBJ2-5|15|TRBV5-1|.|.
CASSLAGLDTETQYF
TGCGCCAGCAGCTTGGCAGGGTTGGACACCGAGACCCAGTACTTC
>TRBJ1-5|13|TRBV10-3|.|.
CASTGQVSQPQHF
TGTGCCAGCACGGGCCAGGTGAGTCAGCCCCAGCATTTT
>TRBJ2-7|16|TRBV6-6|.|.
CASSYSKKGWSYEQYF
TGTGCCAGCAGTTACTCGAAAAAAGGGTGGTCCTACGAGCAGTACTTC
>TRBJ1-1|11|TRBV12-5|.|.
CASGRGTEAFF
TGTGCTAGTGGTCGAGGCACTGAAGCTTTCTTT
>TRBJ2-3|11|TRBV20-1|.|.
CSAGEADTQYF
TGCAGTGCGGGGGAGGCAGATACGCAGTATTTT
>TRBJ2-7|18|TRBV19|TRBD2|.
CASSPDGGAGIGNYEQYF
TGTGCCAGTAGTCCGGACGGAGGAGCGGGAATCGGGAACTACGAGCAGTACTTC
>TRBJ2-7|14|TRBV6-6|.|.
CASRDGYNSYEQYF
TGTGCCAGCAGAGACGGATACAATTCCTACGAGCAGTACTTC
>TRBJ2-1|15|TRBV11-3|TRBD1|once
CASSFAGTGFHEQFF
TGTGCCAGCAGCTTCGCCGGGACAGGGTTCCATGAGCAGTTCTTC
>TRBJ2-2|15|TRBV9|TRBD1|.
CASSPTGTGTGELFF
TGTGCCAGCAGCCCGACAGGGACGGGGACCGGGGAGCTGTTTTTT